One and the same sample provided the 17 T cell receptor beta chains below, sequenced in a study of graft-versus-host responses after intestinal transplantation. Profiled with immunoSEQ multiplex PCR; TCRdb holds only in-frame clones, not every one. The table has 7,700 or so clones, roughly 33% seen once. Sample: alloreactive CD4+ T cells from a mixed lymphocyte reaction culture, taken before transplantation. Noted subset: CFSE-low proliferating T cells sorted from roughly six-day pre-transplant mixed lymphocyte reaction (GvH or HvG direction). Every receptor here comes from a human patient who was an organ donor for intestinal transplantation.

The chain carries TRBV11-1 and TRBJ2-5; TRBD1 is a possible D gene (5 bases). The CDR3 sequence is 14 residues long. The V and J ends lost 6 bases and 1 base respectively, with 12 bases between them. CDR1 is SGHAT and CDR2 is FQDESV in the germline V gene (reference sequence). The CDR3 is CASRKQARQETQYF. Written as DNA, the CDR3 is TGTGCCAGCAGGAAACAGGCGCGCCAAGAGACCCAGTACTTC.

This clone was counted between two and nine times. The rearrangement joins TRBV19 to TRBJ1-5; D ambiguous. CDR1 is LNHDA and CDR2 is SQIVND in the germline V gene (reference sequence). The CDR3 has 17 residues. V dropped 4 bases and J dropped 0 bases, with 16 bases sitting between them. The CDR3 nucleotides read TGTGCCAGTAGTAGGGTTGCGGCGGCCGATAGCAATCAGCCCCAGCATTTT. Its protein product is CASSRVAAADSNQPQHF.

By sample fraction, this clone is medium-sized (0.01 to 0.1%). The V call is TRBV7-9, the J call TRBJ2-7; TRBD2 matches 10 bases. CDR3 size: 15 residues. CDR1 SEHNR and CDR2 FQNEAQ come from the germline V gene (reference sequence). Germline trimming cut 2 bases from V and 3 bases from J; bases unmatched to any gene: 4. The CDR3 here is CASSLFGTSDYEQYF. DNA of the CDR3: TGTGCCAGCAGCTTATTCGGGACTAGCGACTACGAGCAGTACTTC. The complete variable domain, with remaining parts taken from reference TRBV7-9 and TRBJ2-7, reads DTGVSQNPRHKITKRGQNVTFRCDPISEHNRLYWYRQTLGQGPEFLTYFQNEAQLEKSRLLSDRFSAERPKGSFSTLEIQRTEQGDSAMYLCASSLFGTSDYEQYFGPGTRLTVT.

This clone was observed a handful of times. The chain links TRBV5-5 to TRBJ2-7, with TRBD2 matching 13 bases. The V gene end was trimmed by 3 bases and the J gene end by 6 bases; junction bases not matched to a gene: 0. The germline V gene encodes CDR1 SGHKS and CDR2 YYEKEE (reference sequence). The CDR3 loop spans 13 amino acids. CDR3 DNA: TGTGCCAGCAGCTGGACTAGCGGGAGCGAGCAGTACTTC. Protein product: CASSWTSGSEQYF.

The J gene is TRBJ2-7, the V gene TRBV7-3; 8 nucleotides line up with TRBD1. CDR3 length equals 13 residues. Germline values: CDR1 SGHTA, CDR2 FQGTGA. The V segment lost 0 bases and the J segment 7 bases; nucleotides outside the gene matches: 2. The CDR3 bases are TGTGCCAGCAGCTTAACGAGACAGGGGGAGCAGTACTTC. This translates into CASSLTRQGEQYF. The full variable domain, rest sourced from reference TRBV7-3 and TRBJ2-7, is GAGVSQTPSNKVTEKGKYVELRCDPISGHTALYWYRQSLGQGPEFLIYFQGTGAADDSGLPNDRFFAVRPEGSVSTLKIQRTERGDSAVYLCASSLTRQGEQYFGPGTRLTVT.

The chain couples TRBV19 to TRBJ1-1; D remains unclear. This CDR3 region has 13 residues. V dropped 5 bases and J dropped 2 bases, with 9 bases sitting between them. Germline V gene data show CDR1 as LNHDA and CDR2 as SQIVND (reference sequence). CDR3 residues: CASSFQINTEAFF. For the CDR3, the DNA is TGTGCCAGTAGTTTCCAGATAAACACTGAAGCTTTCTTT.

This clone qualifies as medium-sized. V and J are TRBV28 and TRBJ1-5; D is perhaps TRBD1 (5 bases). Germline CDR1 MDHEN, CDR2 SYDVKM. This CDR3 spans 14 amino acids. The germline V and J ends were trimmed by 2 bases and 3 bases, with 8 bases remaining between them. CDR3 nucleotide sequence: TGTGCCAGCAGTTTAGGGGGGTACAATCAGCCCCAGCATTTT. Protein product: CASSLGGYNQPQHF. Together with reference TRBV28 and TRBJ1-5, the CDR3 gives the full variable domain: DVKVTQSSRYLVKRTGEKVFLECVQDMDHENMFWYRQDPGLGLRLIYFSYDVKMKEKGDIPEGYSVSREKKERFSLILESASTNQTSMYLCASSLGGYNQPQHFGDGTRLSIL.

The DNA of the CDR3 is TGTGCCAGCAGCCAAGATCGTGGGGGGGGGAATGAAAAACTGTTTTTT. Translated: CASSQDRGGGNEKLFF. The J gene is TRBJ1-4, the V gene TRBV5-4, with a tentative D call TRBD1 (5 bases). Germline assignment: CDR1 SGHNT and CDR2 YYREEE (reference sequence). V lost 4 bases and J lost 5, with 18 bases in between. The CDR3 covers 16 residues. The whole variable domain, remainder taken from reference TRBV5-4 and TRBJ1-4, is ETGVTQSPTHLIKTRGQQVTLRCSSQSGHNTVSWYQQALGQGPQFIFQYYREEENGRGNFPPRFSGLQFPNYSSELNVNALELDDSALYLCASSQDRGGGNEKLFFGSGTQLSVL.

The CDR3 bases are TGCGCCAGCAGCTTGCCGGGGACTAGCGACTTGGGGGAGCAGTTCTTC. Translation gives CASSLPGTSDLGEQFF. V is TRBV5-1 and J is TRBJ2-1; 10 bases are a match to TRBD2. Germline assignment: CDR1 SGHRS and CDR2 YFSETQ. This CDR3 contains 16 residues. V was clipped by 1 base and J by 10 bases; unmatched bases: 11. Full variable domain (remainder filled in from reference TRBV5-1 and TRBJ2-1): KAGVTQTPRYLIKTRGQQVTLSCSPISGHRSVSWYQQTPGQGLQFLFEYFSETQRNKGNFPGRFSGRQFSNSRSEMNVSTLELGDSALYLCASSLPGTSDLGEQFFGPGTRLTVL.

This clone was counted between two and nine times. This chain connects TRBV5-6 to TRBJ2-4; perhaps TRBD2 as D (6 bases). V lost 2 bases to trimming and J lost 1 base, with 19 bases between them. Looked up from germline, CDR1 is SGHDT and CDR2 is YYEEEE. This CDR3 is built from 18 residues. CDR3 coding DNA: TGTGCCAGCAGCTTAACTCGAAAGGGAGGATGGGCCAAAAACATTCAGTACTTC. Amino acids: CASSLTRKGGWAKNIQYF.

The gene calls are TRBV4-3 and TRBJ2-5; TRBD1 matches 8 bases. The J segment lost 5 bases and the V segment lost 1 base, leaving 6 bases of the junction unmatched. This CDR3 is built from 15 residues. Germline-derived CDR1 and CDR2 are LGHNA and YSLEER. CDR3 DNA sequence: TGCGCCAGCAGCCAAGGGACAGGGTATATGGAGACCCAGTACTTC. Protein sequence: CASSQGTGYMETQYF.

This clone is categorized as medium-sized. The rearrangement links TRBV6-5 to TRBJ1-2; 11 bases agree with TRBD1. Trimming at V came to 9 bases and at J to 5 bases, leaving 8 bases not matched to a gene. The CDR3 runs to 14 residues. Per germline, CDR1 MNHEY and CDR2 SVGAGI. The CDR3 nucleotides are TGTGCCAGTGGTCCGGGGGACAGGGGGTATGGCTACACCTTC. This sequence encodes CASGPGDRGYGYTF.

The CDR3 protein is CASRVRGGPTGELFF. Here the CDR3 DNA reads TGCGCCAGCAGGGTGAGGGGGGGCCCCACCGGGGAGCTGTTTTTT. The gene calls are TRBV4-1 and TRBJ2-2; tentative D call: TRBD2 (7 bases). Looked up from germline, CDR1 is MGHRA and CDR2 is YSYEKL. This CDR3 contains 15 residues. V lost 6 bases and J lost 4, with 15 bases in between.

V is TRBV30 and J is TRBJ1-5; possibly TRBD1 for D (6 bases). The CDR3 is 16 amino acids. V was clipped by 2 bases and J by 0 bases, with 14 bases between them. Germline loops: CDR1 GTSNPN, CDR2 SVGIG (reference sequence). Here the CDR3 reads CAWSSRGTYSNQPQHF. The CDR3 coding sequence is TGTGCCTGGAGTTCTAGGGGGACATATAGCAATCAGCCCCAGCATTTT.

In its sample, this clone ranks as medium-sized. Other nucleotide sequences from this sample produce the same CDR3. The CDR3 nucleotides read TGTGCCAGCAGCCCATCCGGGACAACTGGAAACACCATATATTTT. Protein product: CASSPSGTTGNTIYF. The gene calls are TRBV7-3 and TRBJ1-3; D might be TRBD1 (6 bases). There are 15 residues in the CDR3. Trimming left V 5 bases short and J 2 bases short, with 13 bases between. From germline, CDR1 is SGHTA and CDR2 FQGTGA.

The chain carries TRBV11-1 and TRBJ2-7, with a tentative D call TRBD1 (6 bases). The CDR3 consists of 13 residues. Looked up from germline, CDR1 is SGHAT and CDR2 is FQDESV (reference sequence). V shed 6 bases and J shed 2 bases, with 11 bases lying between them. The CDR3 loop is CASSFNRAYEQYF. The DNA for the CDR3 is TGTGCCAGCAGTTTTAACAGGGCCTACGAGCAGTACTTC.

This clone has more than one count but fewer than ten. The rearrangement links TRBV7-3 to TRBJ2-3, with D possibly matching TRBD2 (6 bases). The CDR3 extends over 15 amino acids. Germline V gene data show CDR1 as SGHTA and CDR2 as FQGTGA. V was trimmed by 1 base and J by 1 base, leaving 9 bases between them. The CDR3 protein is CASSLMGGGTDTQYF. For the CDR3, the DNA is TGTGCCAGCAGCTTAATGGGGGGTGGCACAGATACGCAGTATTTT. The entire variable domain, with the rest obtained from reference TRBV7-3 and TRBJ2-3, is as follows: GAGVSQTPSNKVTEKGKYVELRCDPISGHTALYWYRQSLGQGPEFLIYFQGTGAADDSGLPNDRFFAVRPEGSVSTLKIQRTERGDSAVYLCASSLMGGGTDTQYFGPGTRLTVL.